This T cell receptor (beta chain) derives from a study of beta chain features in type 1 diabetes. V dropped 6 bases and J dropped 7; count of bases not matched to a gene: 9. From germline, CDR1 is LNHDA and CDR2 SQIVND (reference sequence). The CDR3 contains 14 residues. This clone was observed a few times. Researchers reported sorting CD4+ naive, central memory, regulatory and stem cell-like memory cells via CD45RO/CCR7/CD25/CD127/CD95/CD27. What was sequenced were expressed TCRB transcripts, since all of the isolated RNA had been reverse transcribed. TCRdb's copy holds only in-frame clones and misses some; the assay was immunoSEQ multiplex PCR. The data hold a few hundred thousand clones, with 9.5% to 12% observed a single time.

The chain uses TRBV19 and TRBJ2-1, with TRBD2 matching 7 bases. This clonotype originated in a young woman in good health. Specimen: naive CD4+ T cells from blood. CDR3 DNA sequence: TGTGCCAGTAGACCGGGACTACTTTTGAATGAGCAGTTCTTC. It yields the protein CASRPGLLLNEQFF.